One and the same sample provided the 13 T cell receptor beta chains below, sequenced in a study of regulatory T cells in long-lasting Graves disease. HTBI primers from iRepertoire and Arm-PCR of CDR3 regions yielded the TCR beta libraries. One entry per CDR3 protein results from TCRdb running MiXCR on the multiplex PCR reads. The repertoire consists of some 500,000 distinct CDR3 sequences, with approximately 16% occurring once and the leading ten covering 20% to 30%. The time point was: newly diagnosed GD, antithyroid drugs for less than 3 months. Following extraction of RNA from PBMCs, that RNA was used to make the TCR library. The same data also contributed to another study, on T cells in Graves' hyperthyroidism and ophthalmopathy.

The sequences come from peripheral blood mononuclear cells (PBMCs), collected at new diagnosis, from a patient treated with antithyroid drugs. The source is a woman aged 35-60 years with Graves disease.

The count of this clonotype is one. The CDR3 bases are TGTGCCAGCAGTGAGGGATCAGCTCGCACAGATACGCAGTATTTT. It yields the protein CASSEGSARTDTQYF. The V gene is TRBV6-2 or TRBV6-3, the J gene TRBJ2-3; tentatively, D is TRBD2 (5 bases). Germline CDR1 MNHEY, CDR2 SVGEGT. The CDR3 loop spans 15 amino acids. Trimming shortened V by 5 bases and J by 1 base, and 13 bases separated the two germline ends.

As regards this clonotype: A much larger clonotype is one base distant, so this may be a read error. Here the CDR3 omits its conserved ending phenylalanine or tryptophan, so a read error is the likely source. The chain joins TRBV20-1 to TRBJ2-7; D is ambiguous. Trimming shortened V by 3 bases and J by 0 bases, and 12 bases separated the two germline ends. CDR3 length: 14 residues. In germline, CDR1 is DFQATT, CDR2 SNEGSKA (reference sequence). The CDR3 here is CSARPVRSSYEQYS. Here the CDR3 DNA reads TGCAGTGCTAGGCCCGTAAGGAGCTCCTACGAGCAGTACTCC.

There are a few counts of this clonotype. This chain connects TRBV12-3 or TRBV12-4 to TRBJ2-6; perhaps TRBD1 as D (6 bases). The CDR3 runs to 17 residues. The V gene lost 5 bases and the J gene lost 3 bases, with 17 bases spanning the gap. The CDR3 DNA is TGTGCCAGCAGTGACCAGGGGTGGGACAATGGGGCCAACGTCCTGACTTTC. Its translation: CASSDQGWDNGANVLTF.

This clonotype showed up just a few times. This rearrangement joins TRBV6-1 to TRBJ1-5; D is unclear. The CDR3 is made up of 14 amino acids. The V and J ends lost 0 bases and 10 bases respectively, with 13 bases between them. Germline values: CDR1 MNHNS, CDR2 SASEGT. The CDR3 nucleotides read TGTGCCAGCAGTGAAGCAATGTCAGTCGAACCCCAGCATTTT. Amino acid sequence: CASSEAMSVEPQHF.

As for this clonotype: One base away lies a much larger clone, so this may be a sequencing read error. The rearrangement links TRBV3-1 to TRBJ2-2; 11 bases are shared with TRBD2. This CDR3 has 15 amino acids. The V gene's germline CDR1 is LGHDT and CDR2 YNNKEL (reference sequence). V lost 6 bases and J lost 4; bases outside the gene matches: 4. DNA for the CDR3: TGTGCCAGCAGTATAGCGGGGGGGCCCACCGGGGAGCTGTTTTTT. Translation: CASSIAGGPTGELFF.

This clonotype was picked up many times. The chain carries TRBV10-3 and TRBJ1-1; D not certain. V lost 8 bases and J 1 base, leaving 11 bases between the germline ends. Germline V gene data show CDR1 as ENHRY and CDR2 as SYGVKD. The CDR3 is 13 amino acids. For the CDR3, the DNA is TGTGCCATCGGGGAACAGAAGAACACTGAAGCTTTCTTT. As protein: CAIGEQKNTEAFF.

With regard to this clonotype: Being one base from a much bigger clone, this may be a read error. This chain connects TRBV11-3 to TRBJ1-4; D unclear. The CDR3 contains 11 residues. From germline, CDR1 is SGHNT and CDR2 YENEEA. This CDR3 reads CASRLGGRLFF. CDR3 DNA sequence: TGTGCCAGCAGGTTAGGTGGACGGCTGTTTTTT. The entire variable domain, with the rest obtained from reference TRBV11-3 and TRBJ1-4, is as follows: EAGVVQSPRYKIIEKKQPVAFWCNPISGHNTLYWYLQNLGQGPELLIRYENEEAVDDSQLPKDRFSAERLKGVDSTLKIQPAELGDSAVYLCASRLGGRLFFGSGTQLSVL.

In this sample, this clonotype turned up many times. The genes are TRBV5-1 and TRBJ2-2, with 7 nucleotides matching TRBD1. The CDR3 covers 14 residues. Germline loops: CDR1 SGHRS, CDR2 YFSETQ. Trimming removed 1 base from V and 6 bases from J; junction bases left unmatched: 3. The chain's CDR3 is CASSLSQGPGELFF. For the CDR3, the DNA is TGCGCCAGCAGCTTGTCACAGGGGCCCGGGGAGCTGTTTTTT.

The sample holds many counts of this clonotype. DNA for the CDR3: TGTGCCAGCAGTTTATCAGGCGGAAGCCCCAATGAGCAGTTCTTC. This encodes CASSLSGGSPNEQFF. This chain connects TRBV27 to TRBJ2-1; D uncertain. Trimming stripped 0 bases from V and 6 bases from J, with 12 bases between. There are 15 residues in the CDR3. Per the germline V gene, CDR1 is MNHEY and CDR2 is SMNVEV (reference sequence).

At least ten counts were recorded for this clonotype. The chain couples TRBV2 to TRBJ2-7, with 11 positions matching TRBD1. The J segment lost 5 bases and the V segment lost 4 bases, leaving 7 bases of the junction unmatched. The CDR3 is 15 amino acids. Germline V lookup: CDR1 SNHLY, CDR2 FYNNEI. The CDR3 DNA is TGTGCCAGCAGTGTAGGACAGGGGGCGGGTGACGAGCAGTACTTC. Residues: CASSVGQGAGDEQYF.

This clonotype came up many times. The CDR3 protein is CASSLQGAEAFF. DNA of the CDR3: TGTGCCAGCAGCTTACAGGGGGCGGAAGCTTTCTTT. The J gene is TRBJ1-1, the V gene TRBV11-2, with TRBD1 identical over 8 bases. CDR1 is SGHAT, CDR2 FQNNGV, per germline. The trim removed 2 bases at V and 8 bases at J, leaving 1 base unmatched. The CDR3 runs to 12 residues.

This clonotype showed up many times. The chain joins TRBV28 to TRBJ1-1, with D possibly TRBD1 on 5 matching bases. CDR3 length: 13 residues. V was trimmed by 5 bases and J by 1 base, leaving 8 bases between them. Germline lookup yields CDR1 MDHEN and CDR2 SYDVKM. This chain's CDR3 is CASSEQANTEAFF. As DNA, the CDR3 is TGTGCCAGCAGTGAACAGGCGAACACTGAAGCTTTCTTT. Looking up the rest from reference TRBV28 and TRBJ1-1 gives the full variable domain: DVKVTQSSRYLVKRTGEKVFLECVQDMDHENMFWYRQDPGLGLRLIYFSYDVKMKEKGDIPEGYSVSREKKERFSLILESASTNQTSMYLCASSEQANTEAFFGQGTRLTVV.

This clonotype has more than one count but fewer than ten. The chain's CDR3 is CASSFRQGADTIYF. CDR3 coding DNA: TGTGCCAGCAGCTTTCGGCAGGGGGCTGACACCATATATTTT. The chain carries TRBV5-6 and TRBJ1-3; TRBD1 matches at 8 bases. The CDR3 consists of 14 residues. V gave up 2 bases and J gave up 8 bases; unmatched junction bases: 6. The germline gives CDR1 SGHDT, CDR2 YYEEEE.